This TCR beta chain is drawn from a study of blood T cell repertoires in COVID-19 (dated by TCRdb to about 2020). Regarding the research as a whole: Collaborator samples came from the United States, Italy and Spain and covered acute and convalescent phases of COVID-19. The prospective study material was composed of cDNA or gDNA derived from T cells, B-cell-depleted T cells, or PBMCs. Deeply sampled blood TCRbeta repertoires from subjects exposed to, actively infected with, or recovered from COVID-19 were included in the dataset. The repertoires were released in a freely available public database intended as a resource for research on the immune response to SARS-CoV-2. Samples came from the ongoing ImmuneRACE study (first 160 participants) plus 1,254 subjects from 6 global collaborators. Nearly every sample came with metadata listing a de-identified subject ID, COVID-19 status, age in years and sex. Where available, HLA class I and class II types were taken from metadata supplied by the sample provider and were not determined by assay-based typing. The study at large found these results: How much clinical and demographic metadata was included differed by source and by participant, and the metadata was provided uncurated.

Collaborating institutions collected whole blood in K2EDTA tubes following their own protocols. Collaborator samples were shipped for TCRbeta analysis as frozen whole blood, isolated PBMCs, or DNA extracted from either sample type. TCRbeta CDR3 regions were amplified from genomic DNA using the immunoSEQ Assay, a bias-controlled multiplex PCR. On the study's bioinformatics: The number of nucleated cells in each sample was estimated from the amplification of reference gene primers within the assay. To quantify the absolute abundance of each unique TCRbeta CDR3 rearrangement, sequence reads were collapsed and filtered. Productive Simpson clonality was computed per sample as the square root of Simpson's diversity index over productive rearrangements. TCRdb obtained this table from immuneACCESS and retained in-frame rearrangements with V and J assigned. These tables miss some clones; where compared with another copy, unresolved V genes account for less than half of the shortfall, and the remainder is unexplained. The V and J calls and clone size come from that table; D and trimming were worked out from the DNA. The sample contains under 250,000 clones, 83% of them found a single time. Roughly 8.7% of the sample comes from the top ten.

For this chain, trimming is 0 bases at the V end and 10 bases at the J end, and the number of junction bases without a gene match is 6. The CDR3, from cysteine to phenylalanine, totals 15 residues. Only the CDR3 portion is preserved as DNA: 45 bases, with reading frame beginning at the first base. Looking up the germline V gene (reference sequence) yields CDR1 GTSNPN and CDR2 SVGIG. With respect to this clone: The specificity of this receptor is unknown. The sample holds no much larger clone one base away, and base qualities are not on file.

The specimen sequenced was peripheral blood. The source is a man aged 40-55 years with active or convalescent COVID-19. The chain is made from TRBV30 and TRBJ2-1; TRBD2 matches 13 bases in the middle. The DNA sequence is TGTGCCTGGAGTGTTGGACTAGCGGGAGAGGACGAGCAGTTCTTC. This codes for CAWSVGLAGEDEQFF.